Listed below are T cell receptor beta chains from one sample, sequenced in a study of blood T cell repertoires in COVID-19. Data came from immunoSEQ multiplex PCR; TCRdb stores just in-frame clones and leaves some out. The table includes 250,000 or so clones, around 80% detected once. Sequencing was done on a sample of peripheral blood. The receptor source for this set is a human donor in a cohort sampled during active COVID-19. Both conserved end residues are part of each CDR3. The order of the fields is D gene, clone size, CDR3 length, J gene, V gene, CDR3 protein, CDR3 DNA. D genes are given only for firm matches. For some rows the clone size is stated as once, few or many, or as a class when expanded; others skip it.

d_gene: TRBD1; abundance: .; len: 16; j_gene: TRBJ2-2; v_gene: TRBV10-3; CDR3aa: CAISEPRQGDTGELFF; CDR3nt: TGTGCCATCAGTGAGCCCCGACAGGGTGACACCGGGGAGCTGTTTTTT
d_gene: .; abundance: .; len: 14; j_gene: TRBJ1-2; v_gene: TRBV3-1/TRBV3-2; CDR3aa: CASSSGRGNYGYTF; CDR3nt: TGTGCCAGCAGCTCGGGTAGGGGGAACTATGGCTACACCTTC
d_gene: .; abundance: .; len: 14; j_gene: TRBJ1-6; v_gene: TRBV7-2; CDR3aa: CASSLSESYSPLHF; CDR3nt: TGTGCCAGCAGCTTATCGGAGAGTTATTCACCCCTCCACTTT
d_gene: .; abundance: .; len: 17; j_gene: TRBJ1-3; v_gene: TRBV7-2; CDR3aa: CASSLVVGANSGNTIYF; CDR3nt: TGTGCCAGCAGCTTAGTGGTGGGGGCAAACTCTGGAAACACCATATATTTT
d_gene: .; abundance: .; len: 13; j_gene: TRBJ1-4; v_gene: TRBV19; CDR3aa: CASSYRPGEKLFF; CDR3nt: TGTGCCAGTAGTTACAGGCCCGGCGAAAAACTGTTTTTT
d_gene: .; abundance: .; len: 15; j_gene: TRBJ2-3; v_gene: TRBV19; CDR3aa: CASSIPSGGTDTQYF; CDR3nt: TGTGCCAGTAGTATACCCTCAGGGGGCACAGATACGCAGTATTTT
d_gene: .; abundance: .; len: 14; j_gene: TRBJ1-2; v_gene: TRBV18; CDR3aa: CASSPRGSEDGYTF; CDR3nt: TGTGCCAGCTCACCAAGGGGGTCGGAGGATGGCTACACCTTC
d_gene: TRBD1; abundance: .; len: 19; j_gene: TRBJ2-1; v_gene: TRBV10-3; CDR3aa: CAISRGPGRAGTGANEQFF; CDR3nt: TGTGCCATCAGTCGGGGTCCGGGGAGAGCCGGGACAGGAGCAAATGAGCAGTTCTTC
d_gene: .; abundance: .; len: 13; j_gene: TRBJ1-1; v_gene: TRBV29-1; CDR3aa: CSVVGRFDTEAFF; CDR3nt: TGCAGCGTTGTTGGCAGGTTTGACACTGAAGCTTTCTTT
d_gene: .; abundance: once; len: 14; j_gene: TRBJ1-3; v_gene: TRBV9; CDR3aa: CASSLEGFGNTIYF; CDR3nt: TGTGCCAGCAGTCTTGAGGGTTTTGGAAACACCATATATTTT